The source of this T cell receptor beta chain is a study of T cell repertoires in cytomegalovirus infection. Study observations and caveats: CMV carriers having the relevant HLA were flagged by cumulative public TCR beta family frequency.

Germline V gene sequence: CDR1 MNHNY, CDR2 SVGAGI (reference sequence). This CDR3 has 17 amino acids. Trimming took 2 bases from V and 4 from J, leaving 20 bases between them. TCRdb called the reads again in MiXCR, with one record for every CDR3 protein. The profile shows about 900,000 distinct CDR3 sequences, around 30% of them singletons. In its sample, this clonotype was seen a few times. As yet, its antigen is unknown. The material sequenced was cultured CD8+ T cells from PBMCs, taken from culture after CMV antigen stimulation. The chain has TRBV6-6 and TRBJ1-1, with D unclear. The receptor was isolated from a human donor in good health (CMV status not recorded). Some clones in this sample may be carry-over from other donors' samples. CDR3 loop: CASSYVWSPLMVTEAFF. In nucleotides, the CDR3 is TGTGCCAGCAGTTACGTGTGGAGTCCCCTAATGGTCACTGAAGCTTTCTTT.